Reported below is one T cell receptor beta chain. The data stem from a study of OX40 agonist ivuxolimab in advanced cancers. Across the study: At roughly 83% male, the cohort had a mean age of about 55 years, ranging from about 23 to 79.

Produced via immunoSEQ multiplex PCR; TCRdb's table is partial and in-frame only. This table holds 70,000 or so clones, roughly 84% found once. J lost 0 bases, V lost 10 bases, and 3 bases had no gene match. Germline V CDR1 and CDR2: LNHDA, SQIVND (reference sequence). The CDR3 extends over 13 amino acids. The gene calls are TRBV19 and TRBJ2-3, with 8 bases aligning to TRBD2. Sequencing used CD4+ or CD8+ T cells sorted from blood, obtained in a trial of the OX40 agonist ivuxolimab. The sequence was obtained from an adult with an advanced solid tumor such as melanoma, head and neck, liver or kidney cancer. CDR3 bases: TGTGCCACCTCTAGCGGGAGCACAGATACGCAGTATTTT. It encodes CATSSGSTDTQYF.